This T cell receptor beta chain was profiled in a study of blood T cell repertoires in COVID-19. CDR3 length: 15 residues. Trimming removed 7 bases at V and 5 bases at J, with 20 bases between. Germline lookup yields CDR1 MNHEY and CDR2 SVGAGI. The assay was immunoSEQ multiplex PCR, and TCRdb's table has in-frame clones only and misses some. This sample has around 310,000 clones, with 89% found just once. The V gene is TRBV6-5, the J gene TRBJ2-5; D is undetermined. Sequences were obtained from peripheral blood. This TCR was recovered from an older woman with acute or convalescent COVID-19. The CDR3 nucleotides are TGTGCCAGCACCGAATCGACTGGGTTTGGTGAGACCCAGTACTTC. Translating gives CASTESTGFGETQYF.